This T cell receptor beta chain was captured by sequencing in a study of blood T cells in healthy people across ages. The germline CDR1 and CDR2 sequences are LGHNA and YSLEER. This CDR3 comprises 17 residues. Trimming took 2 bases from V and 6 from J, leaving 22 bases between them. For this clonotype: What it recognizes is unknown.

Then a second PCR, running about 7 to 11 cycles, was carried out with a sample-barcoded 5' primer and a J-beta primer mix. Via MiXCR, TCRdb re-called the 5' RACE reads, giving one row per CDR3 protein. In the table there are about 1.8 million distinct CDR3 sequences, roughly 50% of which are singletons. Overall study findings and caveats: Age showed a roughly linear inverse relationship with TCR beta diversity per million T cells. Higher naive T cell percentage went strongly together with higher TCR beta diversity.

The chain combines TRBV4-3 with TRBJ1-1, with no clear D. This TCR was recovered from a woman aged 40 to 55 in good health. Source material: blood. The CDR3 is CASSQSPLTNIRPEAFF. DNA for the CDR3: TGCGCCAGCAGCCAATCACCGTTGACCAACATTCGCCCTGAAGCTTTCTTT.